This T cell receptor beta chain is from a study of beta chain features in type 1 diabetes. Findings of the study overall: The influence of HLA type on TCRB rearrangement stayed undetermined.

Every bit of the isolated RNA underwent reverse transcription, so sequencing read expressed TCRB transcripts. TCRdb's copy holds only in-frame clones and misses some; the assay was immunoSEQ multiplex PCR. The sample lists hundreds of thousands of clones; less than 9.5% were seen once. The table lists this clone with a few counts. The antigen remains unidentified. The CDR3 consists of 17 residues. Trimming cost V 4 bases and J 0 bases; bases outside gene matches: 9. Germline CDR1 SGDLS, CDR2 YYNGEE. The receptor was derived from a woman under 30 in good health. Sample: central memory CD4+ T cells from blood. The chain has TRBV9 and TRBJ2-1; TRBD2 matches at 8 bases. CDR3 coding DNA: TGTGCCAGCAGCCCCCCCCGGGGGGGAAGCTCCTACAATGAGCAGTTCTTC. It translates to CASSPPRGGSSYNEQFF.